The rows below give T cell receptor beta chains drawn from one sample of a study of tumor-infiltrating lymphocytes in oesophageal squamous cell carcinoma. Via MiXCR, TCRdb re-called the reads, giving one row per CDR3 protein. The sample contains roughly 11,000 distinct CDR3 sequences, over 50% of which appear only once. Sequences were obtained from blood. These receptors all come from a female donor with esophageal squamous cell carcinoma. The CDR3 runs from the conserved cysteine through the conserved F or W. Each record gives: D gene, V gene, clone size, J gene, CDR3 protein, CDR3 DNA. D genes are given only for firm matches. Only some rows state a clone size, as once, few, many or a class for expanded clones.

d_call: .; v_call: TRBV7-8; clone_size: few; j_call: TRBJ1-2; cdr3_aa: CASSLEPGLGYGYTF; cdr3_nt: TGTGCCAGCAGCTTAGAACCAGGGCTTGGCTATGGCTACACCTTC
d_call: .; v_call: TRBV10-3; clone_size: few; j_call: TRBJ2-6; cdr3_aa: CAISESLGGSGANVLTF; cdr3_nt: TGTGCCATCAGTGAGTCGTTGGGGGGCTCTGGGGCCAACGTCCTGACTTTC
d_call: .; v_call: TRBV4-1; clone_size: many; j_call: TRBJ2-7; cdr3_aa: CASSQAADRPTYEQYF; cdr3_nt: TGCGCCAGCAGCCAAGCGGCGGACAGACCTACCTACGAGCAGTACTTC
d_call: .; v_call: TRBV6-6; clone_size: .; j_call: TRBJ2-5; cdr3_aa: CASSFQYQETQYF; cdr3_nt: TGTGCCAGCAGTTTTCAATACCAAGAGACCCAGTACTTC
d_call: TRBD2; v_call: TRBV12-3/TRBV12-4; clone_size: .; j_call: TRBJ2-5; cdr3_aa: CASSSPTTSGEETQYF; cdr3_nt: TGTGCCAGCAGCTCCCCGACTACTAGCGGGGAAGAGACCCAGTACTTC
d_call: TRBD1; v_call: TRBV7-2; clone_size: .; j_call: TRBJ1-1; cdr3_aa: CASRGQSTNTEAFF; cdr3_nt: TGTGCCAGCAGGGGACAGTCTACGAACACTGAAGCTTTCTTT
d_call: .; v_call: TRBV7-6; clone_size: .; j_call: TRBJ2-7; cdr3_aa: CASSWDSNNEQYF; cdr3_nt: TGTGCCAGCAGCTGGGACTCCAACAATGAGCAGTACTTC
d_call: TRBD2; v_call: TRBV12-3/TRBV12-4; clone_size: .; j_call: TRBJ2-1; cdr3_aa: CASRGRPGTSGISYNEQFF; cdr3_nt: TGTGCCAGCAGAGGCCGGCCTGGGACTAGCGGGATCTCCTACAATGAGCAGTTCTTC
d_call: TRBD1; v_call: TRBV28; clone_size: many; j_call: TRBJ2-7; cdr3_aa: CASSRDRRIQYF; cdr3_nt: TGTGCCAGCAGTCGGGACAGGCGCATACAGTACTTC
d_call: TRBD2; v_call: TRBV7-9; clone_size: .; j_call: TRBJ2-5; cdr3_aa: CASSLGTSGGGETQYF; cdr3_nt: TGTGCCAGCAGCTTAGGGACTAGCGGGGGAGGGGAGACCCAGTACTTC
d_call: .; v_call: TRBV15; clone_size: .; j_call: TRBJ2-5; cdr3_aa: CATSRVNSDQETQYF; cdr3_nt: TGTGCCACCAGCAGAGTTAATTCAGACCAAGAGACCCAGTACTTC
d_call: TRBD2; v_call: TRBV6-2/TRBV6-3; clone_size: .; j_call: TRBJ2-7; cdr3_aa: CASSKGTSGPTYEQYF; cdr3_nt: TGTGCCAGCAGTAAGGGGACTAGCGGACCGACCTACGAGCAGTACTTC
d_call: TRBD2; v_call: TRBV7-6; clone_size: .; j_call: TRBJ2-1; cdr3_aa: CASSLEVGLAYNEQFF; cdr3_nt: TGTGCTAGCAGCTTAGAAGTGGGACTAGCGTACAATGAGCAGTTCTTC
d_call: .; v_call: TRBV7-6; clone_size: .; j_call: TRBJ2-7; cdr3_aa: CASSTDNLYEQYF; cdr3_nt: TGTGCCAGCAGCACTGACAATCTTTACGAGCAGTACTTC
d_call: .; v_call: TRBV11-1; clone_size: .; j_call: TRBJ2-5; cdr3_aa: CASSLALRIETQYF; cdr3_nt: TGTGCCAGCAGCTTAGCCCTAAGGATTGAGACCCAGTACTTC
d_call: TRBD2; v_call: TRBV11-3; clone_size: .; j_call: TRBJ2-7; cdr3_aa: CASSPYSGGAYNEQYF; cdr3_nt: TGTGCCAGCAGCCCTTATAGCGGGGGGGCCTACAATGAGCAGTACTTC
d_call: TRBD2; v_call: TRBV28; clone_size: .; j_call: TRBJ2-3; cdr3_aa: CASSLGASGLTDTQYF; cdr3_nt: TGTGCCAGCAGTTTAGGGGCTAGCGGGTTGACAGATACGCAGTATTTT
d_call: .; v_call: TRBV7-4; clone_size: .; j_call: TRBJ1-1; cdr3_aa: CASSTTANTEAFF; cdr3_nt: TGTGCCAGCAGCACGACAGCAAACACTGAAGCTTTCTTT
d_call: TRBD1; v_call: TRBV5-3; clone_size: .; j_call: TRBJ2-1; cdr3_aa: CASSLASGTGYEQFF; cdr3_nt: TGTGCCAGCAGCTTGGCATCAGGGACAGGCTACGAGCAGTTCTTC
d_call: TRBD1; v_call: TRBV7-2; clone_size: .; j_call: TRBJ2-3; cdr3_aa: CASSLDRVADTQYF; cdr3_nt: TGTGCCAGCAGCTTGGACAGGGTTGCAGATACGCAGTATTTT
d_call: .; v_call: TRBV7-2; clone_size: .; j_call: TRBJ1-1; cdr3_aa: CASSLVGLNDEQFF; cdr3_nt: TGTGCCAGCAGCTTAGTTGGACTAAACGATGAGCAGTTCTTT
d_call: .; v_call: TRBV7-2; clone_size: few; j_call: TRBJ2-7; cdr3_aa: CASSRKAGTENSPLHF; cdr3_nt: TGTGCCAGCAGCCGTAAAGCCGGGACCGAAAATTCACCCCTCCACTTC
d_call: TRBD2; v_call: TRBV10-3; clone_size: many; j_call: TRBJ2-7; cdr3_aa: CATSGPAGPSYEQYF; cdr3_nt: TGTGCCACCAGCGGGCCAGCGGGGCCCTCCTACGAGCAGTACTTC
d_call: .; v_call: TRBV7-6; clone_size: few; j_call: TRBJ2-1; cdr3_aa: CASSLTRGDEQFF; cdr3_nt: TGTGCCAGCAGCCTGACTAGAGGGGATGAGCAGTTCTTC